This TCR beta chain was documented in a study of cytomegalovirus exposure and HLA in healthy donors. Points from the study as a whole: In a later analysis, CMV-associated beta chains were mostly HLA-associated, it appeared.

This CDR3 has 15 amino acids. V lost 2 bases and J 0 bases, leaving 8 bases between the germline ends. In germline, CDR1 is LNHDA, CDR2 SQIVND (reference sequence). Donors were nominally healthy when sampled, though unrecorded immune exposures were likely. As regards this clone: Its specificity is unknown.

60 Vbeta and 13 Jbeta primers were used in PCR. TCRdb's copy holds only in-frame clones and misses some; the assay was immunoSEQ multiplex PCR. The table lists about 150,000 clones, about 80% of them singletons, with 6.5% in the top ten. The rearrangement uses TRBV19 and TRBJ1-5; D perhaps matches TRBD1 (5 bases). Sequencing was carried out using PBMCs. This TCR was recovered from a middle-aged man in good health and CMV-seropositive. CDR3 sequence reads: CASSIRQTSNQPQHF. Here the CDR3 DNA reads TGTGCCAGTAGTATAAGACAGACTAGCAATCAGCCCCAGCATTTT.